The 12 T cell receptor beta chains listed next were all sequenced from one sample in a study of cytomegalovirus exposure and HLA in healthy donors. In the PCR, 60 Vbeta and 13 Jbeta primers were used. The table came from immunoSEQ multiplex PCR; TCRdb's copy has only in-frame clones and leaves some out. The sample consists of 150,000 or so clones, about three quarters of them appearing once. Sequenced: PBMCs. Receptors were obtained from a woman aged 35 to 49 in good health and CMV-seronegative.

The chain has TRBV27 and TRBJ2-7; 8 bases fit TRBD1. This CDR3 has 15 amino acids. V dropped 5 bases and J dropped 4; count of bases not matched to a gene: 10. Germline lookup yields CDR1 MNHEY and CDR2 SMNVEV (reference sequence). The DNA for the CDR3 is TGTGCCAGCAGTCGCCGGCCGAACAGGGGGTACGAGCAGTACTTC. Amino acids: CASSRRPNRGYEQYF.

CDR3 DNA: TGCGCCAGCAGCCAACTGACAGGGGTGTCCTACGAGCAGTACTTC. Residues: CASSQLTGVSYEQYF. This rearrangement joins TRBV4-1 to TRBJ2-7, with 8 bases matching TRBD1. Losses at the gene ends were 2 bases for V and 1 base for J; bases not matched to a gene: 4. CDR3 length: 15 residues. The germline CDR1 and CDR2 sequences are MGHRA and YSYEKL.

V and J are TRBV7-9 and TRBJ2-7; D may be TRBD1 (5 bases). CDR1 SEHNR and CDR2 FQNEAQ come from the germline V gene (reference sequence). V lost 2 bases, J lost 2 bases, and 13 bases lay in between. CDR3 length: 15 amino acids. CDR3 residues: CASSLRRTTTYEQYF. CDR3 sequence (DNA): TGTGCCAGCAGCTTACGTAGGACAACAACCTACGAGCAGTACTTC.

The rearrangement links TRBV15 to TRBJ1-2, with 8 bases lining up with TRBD1. Germline lookup yields CDR1 LNHNV and CDR2 YYDKDF (reference sequence). Germline trimming cut 11 bases from V and 14 bases from J; bases unmatched to any gene: 13. CDR3 length: 11 amino acids. CDR3 amino acids: CASSQGGARTF. The CDR3, as DNA: TGTGCCTCCTCACAGGGGGGCGCGCGGACCTTC.

On this clone itself: The junction does not match germline at one end; this may be a read error. This rearrangement joins TRBV5-4 to TRBJ2-7; D call uncertain. The CDR3 loop spans 14 amino acids. Germline CDR1 SGHNT, CDR2 YYREEE (reference sequence). In DNA, the CDR3 is TGTGCCAGCAGCTACTCCACAGTCTCCCACGAGCAGTACTTC. Translation gives CASSYSTVSHEQYF.

This chain joins TRBV28 and TRBJ1-2; tentative D call: TRBD1 (5 bases). This CDR3 contains 13 residues. V gave up 10 bases and J gave up 7 bases, with 19 bases separating them. CDR1 and CDR2 (germline): MDHEN, SYDVKM. The CDR3: CATWDSLSGGYTF. The CDR3 bases are TGTGCCACCTGGGACTCTCTTTCGGGTGGCTACACCTTC.

The chain links TRBV7-9 to TRBJ1-1; 7 nucleotides agree with TRBD1. The CDR3 covers 15 residues. Germline CDR1 reads SEHNR; CDR2 reads FQNEAQ (reference sequence). With V trimmed by 1 base and J by 0 bases, 2 bases remained unmatched. In DNA, the CDR3 is TGTGCCAGCAGCTTAGTAGGGGGCTTGAACACTGAAGCTTTCTTT. Translating gives CASSLVGGLNTEAFF.

The V gene is TRBV5-8, the J gene TRBJ1-2, with unresolved D. The CDR3 runs 13 residues. Germline V gene data show CDR1 as SGHTS and CDR2 as YDEGEE. The V end was cut by 2 bases, the J end by 1 base, with 6 bases between. CDR3 in DNA: TGTGCCAGCAGCTTCCACATTAACTATGGCTACACCTTC. As protein: CASSFHINYGYTF.

This rearrangement joins TRBV9 to TRBJ2-2; D possibly corresponds to TRBD1 (7 bases). Germline V gene sequence: CDR1 SGDLS, CDR2 YYNGEE. V lost 2 bases and J lost 4, with 15 bases in between. CDR3 length: 16 residues. The chain's CDR3 is CASSVSPGGLTGELFF. DNA for the CDR3: TGTGCCAGCAGCGTGTCGCCAGGGGGACTCACCGGGGAGCTGTTTTTT.

The CDR3 loop reads CASSPIAGGQETQYF. The CDR3 DNA sequence: TGCGCCAGCAGCCCGATAGCGGGGGGGCAAGAGACCCAGTACTTC. The gene calls are TRBV4-1 and TRBJ2-5; TRBD2 aligns across 11 bases. The V and J ends lost 4 bases and 2 bases, in that order; junction bases with no gene match: 3. Looked up from germline, CDR1 is MGHRA and CDR2 is YSYEKL. The CDR3 runs to 15 residues.

Only a few counts were recorded for this clone. The rearrangement links TRBV5-1 to TRBJ1-1; maybe TRBD1 (5 bases). Germline V CDR1 and CDR2: SGHRS, YFSETQ. V was cut by 4 bases and J by 0 bases, with 10 bases left in between. This CDR3 has 14 residues. The CDR3 bases are TGCGCCAGCAGCCTGCTGACAGTGAACACTGAAGCTTTCTTT. It encodes CASSLLTVNTEAFF.

The chain carries TRBV11-2 and TRBJ1-4, with D unclear. This CDR3 region has 13 residues. Trimming cost V 5 bases and J 3 bases, with 7 bases left between them. Germline lookup yields CDR1 SGHAT and CDR2 FQNNGV. CDR3 loop: CASSVGANEKLFF. The CDR3 bases are TGTGCCAGCAGCGTGGGAGCTAATGAAAAACTGTTTTTT.